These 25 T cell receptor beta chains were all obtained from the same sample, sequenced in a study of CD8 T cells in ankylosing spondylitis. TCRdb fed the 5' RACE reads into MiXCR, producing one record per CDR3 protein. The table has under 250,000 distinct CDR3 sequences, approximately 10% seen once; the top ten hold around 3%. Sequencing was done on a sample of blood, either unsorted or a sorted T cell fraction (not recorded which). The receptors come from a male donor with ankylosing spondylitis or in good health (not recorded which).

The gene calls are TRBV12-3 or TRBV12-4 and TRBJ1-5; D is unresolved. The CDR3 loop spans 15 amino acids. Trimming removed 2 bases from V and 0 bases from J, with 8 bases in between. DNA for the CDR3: TGTGCCAGCAGTTTAAGACACAATAGCAATCAGCCCCAGCATTTT. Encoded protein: CASSLRHNSNQPQHF.

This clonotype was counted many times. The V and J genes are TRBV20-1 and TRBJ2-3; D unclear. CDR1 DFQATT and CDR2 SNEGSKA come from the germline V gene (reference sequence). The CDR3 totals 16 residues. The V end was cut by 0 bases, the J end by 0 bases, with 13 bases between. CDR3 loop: CSAREGLGGSTDTQYF. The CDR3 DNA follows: TGCAGTGCTAGAGAGGGCCTGGGCGGTAGCACAGATACGCAGTATTTT.

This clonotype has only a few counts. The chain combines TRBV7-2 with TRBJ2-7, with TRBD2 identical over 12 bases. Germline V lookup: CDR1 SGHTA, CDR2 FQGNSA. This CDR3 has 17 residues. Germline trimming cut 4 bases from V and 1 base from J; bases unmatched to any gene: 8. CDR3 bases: TGTGCCAGCAGCTCTGGACTAGCGGGGCCCGTTTCCTACGAGCAGTACTTC. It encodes CASSSGLAGPVSYEQYF. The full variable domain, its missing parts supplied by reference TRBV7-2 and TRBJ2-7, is GAGVSQSPSNKVTEKGKDVELRCDPISGHTALYWYRQSLGQGLEFLIYFQGNSAPDKSGLPSDRFSAERTGGSVSTLTIQRTQQEDSAVYLCASSSGLAGPVSYEQYFGPGTRLTVT.

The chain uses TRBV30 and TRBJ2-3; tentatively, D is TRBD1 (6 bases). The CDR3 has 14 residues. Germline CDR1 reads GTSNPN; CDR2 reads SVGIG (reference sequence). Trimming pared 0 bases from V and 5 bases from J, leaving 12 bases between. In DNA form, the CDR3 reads TGTGCCTGGAGTGTACAGGGCCGGAGAGATACGCAGTATTTT. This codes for CAWSVQGRRDTQYF.

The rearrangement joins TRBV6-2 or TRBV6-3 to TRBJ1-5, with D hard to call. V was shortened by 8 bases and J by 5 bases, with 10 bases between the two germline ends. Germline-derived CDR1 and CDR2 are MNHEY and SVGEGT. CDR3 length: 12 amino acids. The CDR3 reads CASCRGYQPQHF. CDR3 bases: TGTGCCAGCTGCCGGGGTTATCAGCCCCAGCATTTT.

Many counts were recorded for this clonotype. As DNA, the CDR3 is TGTGCCACCCGAAGGTCAGGGGCGGGCACTGAAGCTTTCTTT. Protein sequence: CATRRSGAGTEAFF. This chain uses TRBV27 with TRBJ1-1, with D perhaps TRBD1 (6 bases). Germline V gives CDR1 MNHEY, CDR2 SMNVEV (reference sequence). The CDR3 extends over 14 amino acids. V lost 10 bases and J 4 bases, leaving 19 bases between the germline ends.

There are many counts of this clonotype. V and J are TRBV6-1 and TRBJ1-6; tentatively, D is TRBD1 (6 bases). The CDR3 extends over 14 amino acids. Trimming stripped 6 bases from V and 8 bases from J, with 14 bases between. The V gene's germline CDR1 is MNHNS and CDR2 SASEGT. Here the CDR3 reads CASRQGWGDSPLHF. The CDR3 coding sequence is TGTGCCAGCAGACAGGGCTGGGGAGATTCACCCCTCCACTTT.

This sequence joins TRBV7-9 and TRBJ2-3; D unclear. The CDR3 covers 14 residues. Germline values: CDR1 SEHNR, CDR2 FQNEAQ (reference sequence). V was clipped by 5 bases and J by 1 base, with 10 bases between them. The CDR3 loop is CASSPARGTDTQYF. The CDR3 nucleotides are TGTGCCAGCAGCCCGGCTAGAGGCACAGATACGCAGTATTTT.

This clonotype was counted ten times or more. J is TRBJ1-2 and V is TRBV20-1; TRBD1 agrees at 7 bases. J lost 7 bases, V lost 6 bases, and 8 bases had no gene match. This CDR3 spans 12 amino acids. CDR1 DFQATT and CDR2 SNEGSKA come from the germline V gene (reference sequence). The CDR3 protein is CSATRQGGGYTF. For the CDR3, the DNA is TGCAGTGCCACCAGACAGGGCGGTGGCTACACCTTC.

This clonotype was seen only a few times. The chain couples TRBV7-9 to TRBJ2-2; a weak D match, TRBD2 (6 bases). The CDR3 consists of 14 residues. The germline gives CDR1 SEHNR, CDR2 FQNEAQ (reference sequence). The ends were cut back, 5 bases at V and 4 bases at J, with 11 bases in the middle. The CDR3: CASSVTSLTGELFF. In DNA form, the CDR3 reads TGTGCCAGCAGCGTGACTAGTCTCACCGGGGAGCTGTTTTTT.

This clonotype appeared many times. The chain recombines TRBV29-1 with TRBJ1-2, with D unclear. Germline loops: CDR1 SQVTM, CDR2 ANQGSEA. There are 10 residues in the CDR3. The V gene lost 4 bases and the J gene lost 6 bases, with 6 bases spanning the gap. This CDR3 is CSVGRDGYTF. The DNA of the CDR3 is TGCAGCGTTGGCCGGGATGGCTACACCTTC.

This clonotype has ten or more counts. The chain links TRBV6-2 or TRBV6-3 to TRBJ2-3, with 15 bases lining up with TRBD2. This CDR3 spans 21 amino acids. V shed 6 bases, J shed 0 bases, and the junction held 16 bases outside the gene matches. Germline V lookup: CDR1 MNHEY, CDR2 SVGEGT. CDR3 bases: TGTGCCAGCAGCAAGAACCCGGGACTAGCGGGAGGTACCTGGAGCACAGATACGCAGTATTTT. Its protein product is CASSKNPGLAGGTWSTDTQYF.

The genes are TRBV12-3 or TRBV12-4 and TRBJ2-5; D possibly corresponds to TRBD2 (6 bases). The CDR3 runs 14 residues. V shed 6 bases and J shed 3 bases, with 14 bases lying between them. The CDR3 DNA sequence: TGTGCCAGCAGCAAGACTAGGAAAGAAGAGACCCAGTACTTC. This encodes CASSKTRKEETQYF.

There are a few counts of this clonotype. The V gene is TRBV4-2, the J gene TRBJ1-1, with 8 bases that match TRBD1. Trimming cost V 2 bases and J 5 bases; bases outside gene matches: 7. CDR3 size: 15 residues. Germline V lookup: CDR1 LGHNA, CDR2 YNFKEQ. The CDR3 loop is CASSQPDRDGTEAFF. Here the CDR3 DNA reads TGTGCCAGCAGCCAACCGGACAGGGACGGAACTGAAGCTTTCTTT.

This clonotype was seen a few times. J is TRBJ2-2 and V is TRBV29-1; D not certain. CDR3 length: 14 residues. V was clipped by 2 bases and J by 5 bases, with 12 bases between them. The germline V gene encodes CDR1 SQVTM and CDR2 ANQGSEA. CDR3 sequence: CSVETALGTGELFF. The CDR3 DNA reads TGCAGCGTTGAAACCGCGCTAGGTACCGGGGAGCTGTTTTTT.

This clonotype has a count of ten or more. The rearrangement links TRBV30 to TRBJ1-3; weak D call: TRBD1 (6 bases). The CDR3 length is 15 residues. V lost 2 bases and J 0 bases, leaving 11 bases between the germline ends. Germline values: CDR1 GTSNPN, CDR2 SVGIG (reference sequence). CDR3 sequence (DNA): TGTGCCTGGAGTCAGGGGTGGATCTCTGGAAACACCATATATTTT. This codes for CAWSQGWISGNTIYF.

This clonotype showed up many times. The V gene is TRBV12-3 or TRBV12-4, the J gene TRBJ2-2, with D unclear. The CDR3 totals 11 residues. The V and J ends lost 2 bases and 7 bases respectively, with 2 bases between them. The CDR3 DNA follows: TGTGCCAGCAGTTTAAACGGGGAGCTGTTTTTT. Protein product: CASSLNGELFF.

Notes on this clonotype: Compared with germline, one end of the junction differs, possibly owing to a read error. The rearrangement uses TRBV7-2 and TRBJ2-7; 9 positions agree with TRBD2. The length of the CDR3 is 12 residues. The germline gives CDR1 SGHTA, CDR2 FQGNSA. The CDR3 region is CASRLAGVEQYF. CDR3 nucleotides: TGTGCCAGCAGGTTAGCGGGAGTCGAGCAGTACTTC.

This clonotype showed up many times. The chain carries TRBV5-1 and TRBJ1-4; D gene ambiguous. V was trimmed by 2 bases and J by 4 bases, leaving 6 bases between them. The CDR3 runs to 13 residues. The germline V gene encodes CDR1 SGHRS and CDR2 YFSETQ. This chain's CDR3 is CASSLKDNEKLFF. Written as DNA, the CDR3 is TGCGCCAGCAGCTTAAAGGATAATGAAAAACTGTTTTTT.

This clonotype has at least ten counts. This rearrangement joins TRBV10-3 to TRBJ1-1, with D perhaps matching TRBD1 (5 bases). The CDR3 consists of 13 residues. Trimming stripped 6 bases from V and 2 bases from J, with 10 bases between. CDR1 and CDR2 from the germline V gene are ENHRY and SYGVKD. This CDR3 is CAISRDRNTEAFF. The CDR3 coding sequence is TGTGCCATCAGCCGGGACCGTAACACTGAAGCTTTCTTT.

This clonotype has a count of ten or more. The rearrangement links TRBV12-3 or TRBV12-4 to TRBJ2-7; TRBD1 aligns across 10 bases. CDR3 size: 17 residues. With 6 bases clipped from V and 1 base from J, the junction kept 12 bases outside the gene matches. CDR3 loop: CASSHGDRGLSSYEQYF. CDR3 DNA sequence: TGTGCCAGCAGCCACGGGGACAGGGGTCTGAGTTCCTACGAGCAGTACTTC.

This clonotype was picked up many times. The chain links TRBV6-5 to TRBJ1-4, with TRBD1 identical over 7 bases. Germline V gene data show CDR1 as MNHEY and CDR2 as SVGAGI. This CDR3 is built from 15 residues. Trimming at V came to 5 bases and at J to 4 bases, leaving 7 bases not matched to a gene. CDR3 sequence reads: CASSNRDSRNEKLFF. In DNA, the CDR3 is TGTGCCAGCAGTAACCGGGACAGCCGTAATGAAAAACTGTTTTTT.

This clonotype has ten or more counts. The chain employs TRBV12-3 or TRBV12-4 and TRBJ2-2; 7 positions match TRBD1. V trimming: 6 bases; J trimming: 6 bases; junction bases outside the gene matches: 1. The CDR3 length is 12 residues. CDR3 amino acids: CASRGTAGELFF. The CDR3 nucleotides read TGTGCCAGCAGGGGGACAGCCGGGGAGCTGTTTTTT.

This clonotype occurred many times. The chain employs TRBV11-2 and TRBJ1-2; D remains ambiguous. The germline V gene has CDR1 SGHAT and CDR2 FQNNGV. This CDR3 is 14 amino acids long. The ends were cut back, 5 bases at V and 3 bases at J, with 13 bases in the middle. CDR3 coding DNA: TGTGCCAGCAGCCCTCCCCCGGAGTACTATGGCTACACCTTC. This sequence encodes CASSPPPEYYGYTF.

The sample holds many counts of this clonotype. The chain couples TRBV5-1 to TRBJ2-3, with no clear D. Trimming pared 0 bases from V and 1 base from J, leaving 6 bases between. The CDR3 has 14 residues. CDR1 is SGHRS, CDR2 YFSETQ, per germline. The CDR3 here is CASSLVQGTDTQYF. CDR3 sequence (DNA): TGCGCCAGCAGCTTGGTCCAGGGCACAGATACGCAGTATTTT.